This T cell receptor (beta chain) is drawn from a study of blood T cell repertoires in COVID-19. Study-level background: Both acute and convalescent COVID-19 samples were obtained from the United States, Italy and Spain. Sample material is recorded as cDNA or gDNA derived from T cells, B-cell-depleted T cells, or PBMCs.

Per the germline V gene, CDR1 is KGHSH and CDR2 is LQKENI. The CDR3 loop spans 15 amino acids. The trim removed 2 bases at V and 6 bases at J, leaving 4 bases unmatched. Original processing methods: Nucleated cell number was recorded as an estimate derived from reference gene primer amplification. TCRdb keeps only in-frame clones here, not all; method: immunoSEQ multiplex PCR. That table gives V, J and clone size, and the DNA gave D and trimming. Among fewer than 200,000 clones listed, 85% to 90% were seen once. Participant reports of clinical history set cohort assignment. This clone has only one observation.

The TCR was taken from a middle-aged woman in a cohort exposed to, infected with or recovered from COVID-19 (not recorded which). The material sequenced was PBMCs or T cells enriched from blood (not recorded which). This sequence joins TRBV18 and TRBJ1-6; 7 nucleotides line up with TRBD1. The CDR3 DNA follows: TGTGCCAGCTCACCAACCCAGGGGGGTAATTCACCCCTCCACTTT. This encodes CASSPTQGGNSPLHF.